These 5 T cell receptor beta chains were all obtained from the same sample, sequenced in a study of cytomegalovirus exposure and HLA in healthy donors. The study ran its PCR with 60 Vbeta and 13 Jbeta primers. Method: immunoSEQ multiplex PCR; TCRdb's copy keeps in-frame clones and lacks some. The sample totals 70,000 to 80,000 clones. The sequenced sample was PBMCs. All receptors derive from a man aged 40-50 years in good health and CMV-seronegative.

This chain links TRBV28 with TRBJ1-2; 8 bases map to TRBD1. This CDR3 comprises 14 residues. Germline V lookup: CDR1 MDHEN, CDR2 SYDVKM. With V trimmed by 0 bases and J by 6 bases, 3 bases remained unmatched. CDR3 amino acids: CASSLWDRDNGYTF. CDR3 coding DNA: TGTGCCAGCAGTTTATGGGACAGGGATAATGGCTACACCTTC.

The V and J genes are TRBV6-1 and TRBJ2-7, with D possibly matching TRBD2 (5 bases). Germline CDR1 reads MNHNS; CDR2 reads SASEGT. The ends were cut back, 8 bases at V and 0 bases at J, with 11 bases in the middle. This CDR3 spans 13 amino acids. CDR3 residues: CASEGASSYEQYF. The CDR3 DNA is TGTGCCAGCGAGGGAGCGAGCTCCTACGAGCAGTACTTC.

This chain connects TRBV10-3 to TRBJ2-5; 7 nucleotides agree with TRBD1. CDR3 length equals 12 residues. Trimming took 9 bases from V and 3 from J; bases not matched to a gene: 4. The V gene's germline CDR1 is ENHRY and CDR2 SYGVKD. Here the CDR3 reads CAMGDSKETQYF. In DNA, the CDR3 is TGTGCCATGGGGGACAGCAAAGAGACCCAGTACTTC.

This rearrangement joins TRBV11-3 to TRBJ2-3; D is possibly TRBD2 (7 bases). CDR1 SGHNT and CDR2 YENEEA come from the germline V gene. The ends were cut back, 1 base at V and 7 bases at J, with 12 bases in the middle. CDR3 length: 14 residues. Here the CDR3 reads CASSLGGGANTQYF. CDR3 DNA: TGTGCCAGCAGCTTAGGTGGGGGGGCGAATACGCAGTATTTT.

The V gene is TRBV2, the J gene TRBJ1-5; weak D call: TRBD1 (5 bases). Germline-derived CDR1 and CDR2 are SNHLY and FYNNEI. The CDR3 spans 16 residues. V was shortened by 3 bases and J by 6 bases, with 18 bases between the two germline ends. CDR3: CASSEGPGGGAQPQHF. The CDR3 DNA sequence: TGTGCCAGCAGTGAGGGTCCGGGAGGCGGGGCTCAGCCCCAGCATTTT.